The 5 T cell receptor beta chains given below trace back to one sample, sequenced in a study of shared clonotypes between healthy human individuals. TCRdb's copy holds only in-frame clones and misses some; the assay was immunoSEQ multiplex PCR. The table lists 2,500,000 or so clones, roughly 93% of them singletons. Sequencing used naive CD4+ T cells from PBMCs. As to subset: CD45RA+ positively selected. These receptors were taken from a man between 18 and 29 years old in good health. Some clones in this sample may be carry-over from other donors' samples.

This rearrangement joins TRBV21-1 to TRBJ2-3; the tabulated D call, TRBD2, remains unverified against the DNA. TRBV21-1 is a pseudogene. This CDR3 is 16 amino acids long. The CDR3 nucleotides read TGTGCCAGCAGCAATTTAGGAGCGGCAAGCACAGATACGCAGTATTTT. It encodes CASSNLGAASTDTQYF.

Only one count was recorded for this clone. The rearrangement joins TRBV9 to TRBJ1-3; no clear D. Trimming removed 0 bases from V and 0 bases from J, with 10 bases in between. CDR1 SGDLS and CDR2 YYNGEE come from the germline V gene. The CDR3 covers 16 residues. CDR3 residues: CASSVDLTRSGNTIYF. In DNA, the CDR3 is TGTGCCAGCAGCGTAGACCTAACCCGCTCTGGAAACACCATATATTTT.

The chain joins TRBV7-2 to TRBJ1-3; the D gene is possibly TRBD1 (6 bases). Germline V gene data show CDR1 as SGHTA and CDR2 as FQGNSA. The germline V and J ends were trimmed by 5 bases and 9 bases, with 20 bases remaining between them. CDR3 length equals 15 residues. The CDR3 DNA sequence: TGTGCCAGCAGCACCAGGGGACTCAGCCGGGGCACCATATATTTT. Protein product: CASSTRGLSRGTIYF.

This rearrangement joins TRBV27 to TRBJ2-3, with D unclear. V was shortened by 3 bases and J by 0 bases, with 16 bases between the two germline ends. The CDR3 length is 17 residues. Germline lookup yields CDR1 MNHEY and CDR2 SMNVEV (reference sequence). CDR3 amino acids: CASSFNIAAPSTDTQYF. The CDR3 DNA is TGTGCCAGCAGTTTCAATATAGCCGCCCCAAGCACAGATACGCAGTATTTT.

As DNA, the CDR3 is TGTGCCAGCAGTTCCGGGACAGGGGACGAAAAACTGTTTTTT. Translation gives CASSSGTGDEKLFF. The chain uses TRBV6-5 and TRBJ1-4; 10 bases align to TRBD1. The J segment lost 8 bases and the V segment lost 4 bases, leaving 4 bases of the junction unmatched. This CDR3 is 14 amino acids long. Per germline, CDR1 MNHEY and CDR2 SVGAGI.